This T cell receptor beta chain was identified in a study of OX40 agonist ivuxolimab in advanced cancers. For the study at large: Cohort: around 79% men, mean age 60, aged about 23 to 79. Two cutaneous melanoma patients and one hepatocellular carcinoma patient, three in all, had partial responses.

Assay used: immunoSEQ multiplex PCR; TCRdb lists only in-frame clones, some missing. Of 60,000 or so clones in the sample, over 80% were seen once. CDR3 length equals 14 residues. The V gene end was trimmed by 8 bases and the J gene end by 5 bases; junction bases not matched to a gene: 9. Germline loops: CDR1 MGHDK, CDR2 SYGVNS. This chain links TRBV25-1 with TRBJ2-7; TRBD2 aligns across 10 bases. The starting material was CD4+ or CD8+ T cells sorted from blood, obtained in a trial of the OX40 agonist ivuxolimab. This receptor was identified in an adult with an advanced solid tumor such as melanoma, head and neck, liver or kidney cancer. The CDR3 DNA sequence: TGTGCCAGCCGTACTCTAGCGGGAGACAACGAGCAGTACTTC. This sequence encodes CASRTLAGDNEQYF.